This TCR beta chain was recovered during a study of T-cell memory formation after mild COVID-19 (dated by TCRdb to about 2021). In the study overall: TCR sequence clusters from the two donors were found to be largely donor specific. In two donors, T-cell clones that expanded and contracted after mild COVID-19 were tracked by sequencing TCRalpha and TCRbeta repertoires over time. Two young, previously healthy adult volunteers made up the cohort, one male and one female.

For this clonotype: Its target antigen remains unknown. Per-base quality was not reported, and no clone a single base away is much larger than it.

Paper-wide results and their limitations: Some responding clones were detected in pre-infection memory, which suggested that pre-existing cross-reactive memory T cells had joined the SARS-CoV-2 response. From day 15 to 85, contracting clones showed balanced CD4/CD8 phenotypes, whereas a second wave of clones that expanded from day 15 to 37 leaned towards CD4+. Contracting CD4+ clones were found mainly in CM and EM memory subsets, while CD8+ clones were enriched in EMRA. SARS-CoV-2 specificity was not confirmed for the second-wave clones peaking on day 37. Only two mild cases were covered by the study, and larger cohorts that include severe cases with pre-infection samples were considered necessary.

Ficoll-Paque density gradient centrifugation was the method used to isolate PBMCs. Including cysteine and phenylalanine, the CDR3 has 15 amino acids. Only the CDR3 DNA is retained, 45 bases long and in frame from the first base. At the junction V is shortened by 6 bases and J by 0 bases; bases outside the gene matches: 5. The germline V gene gives CDR1 as MNHNS and CDR2 as SASEGT. TCRdb records Illumina NovaSeq 6000 as the sequencer. TCRalpha and TCRbeta cDNA libraries were constructed by 5'RACE with constant-segment primers, with sample barcodes and unique molecular identifiers being introduced. Trizol reagent was used to extract RNA from every sample. The libraries were amplified in two PCR steps, and the second step added a second sample barcode and Illumina TruSeq adapters. Libraries were sequenced on an Illumina NovaSeq with 2 x 150 bp paired-end reads. For the original study's pipeline: Demultiplexing of reads and collapsing into UMI-guided consensus sequences were performed with migec v1.2.7. With mixcr v2.1.11, UMI consensuses were aligned to TRA and TRB V and J templates and assembled into clonotypes. A clonotype was counted as expanded or contracted only when both edgeR and NoisET called the clonotype significant, with the noise models trained on biological replicates. For edgeR calls, the cutoffs were a false discovery rate-adjusted p below 0.01 and a log2 fold-change threshold of 1. As an exploratory analysis of dynamics, PCA with hierarchical clustering was applied to max-normalized trajectories of the 1000 most abundant clonotypes. Separately sequenced CD4+ and CD8+ repertoires were used to assign the CD4 or CD8 phenotype of responding clones. The public reads were quality trimmed at Q25 with fastp and then assembled into clones with MiXCR by TCRdb, keeping productive beta chains. CDR3 protein duplicates are merged, each entry listing the most common genes and DNA. Here the V and J calls rest on TCRdb's processing, not on the authors' analysis. This sample gives about 150,000 distinct CDR3 sequences in total; about 6.1% of them show up just once. Jointly, the top ten make up approximately 2.2% of the sample.

Sequenced material: PBMCs or a T cell subset sorted from them (not recorded which). This sequence originates from an adult woman who had mild COVID-19 (a few samples of this study predate the infection). The sample titles of this study are shuffled in the database, so cell type and time point are left out; the donor was told from shared clones. Recombination joined TRBV6-1 with TRBJ1-1, and TRBD1 aligns with 9 junction nucleotides. The CDR3 corresponds to CASSRTGALNTEAFF. The DNA sequence is TGTGCCAGCAGCCGGACAGGGGCGTTGAACACTGAAGCTTTCTTT.